The 9 T cell receptor beta chains in this list originate from one sample, sequenced in a study of control samples from healthy donors and cancer patients. Some clones are missing from TCRdb's copy, which holds only in-frame ones; the method was immunoSEQ multiplex PCR. This sample has roughly 76,000 clones, with approximately 93% found just once. The material sequenced was PBMCs. These TCRs come from a woman between 40 and 50 years old with lung cancer.

The chain combines TRBV5-1 with TRBJ2-4; 10 bases match TRBD1. Germline CDR1 SGHRS, CDR2 YFSETQ. The CDR3 sequence is 15 residues long. The trim removed 2 bases at V and 7 bases at J, leaving 6 bases unmatched. CDR3 protein: CASSFWTGGGNIQYF. The CDR3 coding sequence is TGCGCCAGCAGCTTTTGGACAGGGGGAGGGAACATTCAGTACTTC.

The chain has TRBV2 and TRBJ2-5, with 10 bases that match TRBD1. Germline CDR1 SNHLY, CDR2 FYNNEI. The CDR3 runs 15 residues. V shed 6 bases and J 4 bases; nucleotides not matched to a gene: 8. CDR3 protein: CASSYGTGDLETQYF. The CDR3 nucleotides are TGTGCCAGCAGCTACGGGACAGGGGATTTAGAGACCCAGTACTTC.

This clone was picked up one time. The genes are TRBV7-3 and TRBJ2-3; TRBD2 matches at 8 bases. Germline V gene data show CDR1 as SGHTA and CDR2 as FQGTGA. J was trimmed by 4 bases and V by 3 bases; bases with no gene match: 3. CDR3 length equals 14 residues. The CDR3 nucleotides read TGTGCCAGCAGCTTGAACGGGGGGGCAGATACGCAGTATTTT. It codes for CASSLNGGADTQYF.

The genes are TRBV6-5 and TRBJ2-7; tentative D call: TRBD1 (5 bases). The CDR3 length is 13 residues. Trimming removed 5 bases from V and 4 bases from J, with 12 bases in between. Germline V gene sequence: CDR1 MNHEY, CDR2 SVGAGI. The CDR3 sequence: CASSTTVLYEQYF. The DNA of the CDR3 is TGTGCCAGCAGTACGACAGTACTATACGAGCAGTACTTC.

This rearrangement joins TRBV5-5 to TRBJ1-1; D uncertain. The germline V gene has CDR1 SGHKS and CDR2 YYEKEE (reference sequence). Trimming pared 4 bases from V and 1 base from J, leaving 17 bases between. The CDR3 contains 16 residues. CDR3 nucleotides: TGTGCCAGCAGCGGAATCCTACAGAGGTGGAACACTGAAGCTTTCTTT. Translating gives CASSGILQRWNTEAFF.

The chain has TRBV3-1 (or the pseudogene TRBV3-2) and TRBJ1-1; D may be TRBD1 (5 bases). Trimming took 4 bases from V and 8 from J, leaving 11 bases between them. Looked up from germline, CDR1 is LGHDT and CDR2 is YNNKEL (reference sequence). The CDR3 sequence is 12 residues long. The CDR3 spells CASSLGTAEAFF. The CDR3 nucleotides read TGTGCCAGCAGCCTTGGGACCGCGGAAGCTTTCTTT.

The CDR3 coding sequence is TGTGCCAGCAGTTTTGGGGACGAAAGGACAGACCTCACAGATACGCAGTATTTT. Translating it yields CASSFGDERTDLTDTQYF. The chain is built from TRBV28 and TRBJ2-3; D is perhaps TRBD1 (6 bases). There are 18 residues in the CDR3. Germline V lookup: CDR1 MDHEN, CDR2 SYDVKM. V lost 3 bases, J lost 2 bases, and 21 bases lay in between.

The rearrangement links TRBV3-1 (or the pseudogene TRBV3-2) to TRBJ2-7, with 8 bases aligning to TRBD2. CDR1 and CDR2 (germline): LGHDT, YNNKEL (reference sequence). The V and J ends lost 1 base and 5 bases, in that order; junction bases with no gene match: 13. The CDR3 runs 17 residues. The CDR3 coding sequence is TGTGCCAGCAGCCAAGTAAGGAAGACTAGCGCTACTAACGAGCAGTACTTC. Its protein product is CASSQVRKTSATNEQYF.

This chain joins TRBV19 and TRBJ1-1; D unresolved. This CDR3 has 14 amino acids. Between the trimmed V and J ends, which lost 3 bases and 3 bases, there was a span of 11 bases. Germline V gene data show CDR1 as LNHDA and CDR2 as SQIVND (reference sequence). CDR3: CASSIDWGDTEAFF. The CDR3 nucleotides read TGTGCCAGTAGTATCGACTGGGGTGACACTGAAGCTTTCTTT.